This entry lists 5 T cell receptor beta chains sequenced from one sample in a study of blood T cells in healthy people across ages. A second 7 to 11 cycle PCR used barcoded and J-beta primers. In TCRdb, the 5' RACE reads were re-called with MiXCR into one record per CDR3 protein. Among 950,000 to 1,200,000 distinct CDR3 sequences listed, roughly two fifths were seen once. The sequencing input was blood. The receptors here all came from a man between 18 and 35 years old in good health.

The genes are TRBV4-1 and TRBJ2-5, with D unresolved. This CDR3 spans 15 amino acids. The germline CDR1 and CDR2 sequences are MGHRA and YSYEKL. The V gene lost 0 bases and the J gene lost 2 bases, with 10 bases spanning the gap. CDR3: CASSQDGGVQETQYF. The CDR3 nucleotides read TGCGCCAGCAGCCAAGATGGTGGGGTACAAGAGACCCAGTACTTC.

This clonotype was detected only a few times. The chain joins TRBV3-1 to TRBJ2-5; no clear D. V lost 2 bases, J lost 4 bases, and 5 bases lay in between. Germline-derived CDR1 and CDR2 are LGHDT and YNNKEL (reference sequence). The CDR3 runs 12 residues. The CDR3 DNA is TGTGCCAGCAGCCAACCGCCAGAGACCCAGTACTTC. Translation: CASSQPPETQYF.

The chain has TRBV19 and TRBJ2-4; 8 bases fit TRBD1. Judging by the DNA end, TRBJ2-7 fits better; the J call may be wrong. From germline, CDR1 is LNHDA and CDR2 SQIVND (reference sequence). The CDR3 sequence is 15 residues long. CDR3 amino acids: CASSIVAGGGYEQYF. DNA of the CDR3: TGTGCCAGTAGTATCGTGGCAGGGGGCGGATACGAGCAGTACTTC.

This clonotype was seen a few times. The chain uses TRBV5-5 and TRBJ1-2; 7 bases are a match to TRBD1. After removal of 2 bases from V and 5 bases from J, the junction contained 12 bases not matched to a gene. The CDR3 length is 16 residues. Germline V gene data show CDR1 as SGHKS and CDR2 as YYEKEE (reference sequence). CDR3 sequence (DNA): TGTGCCAGCAGCTTTCCTACGGGGGACAGACCGTATGGCTACACCTTC. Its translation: CASSFPTGDRPYGYTF. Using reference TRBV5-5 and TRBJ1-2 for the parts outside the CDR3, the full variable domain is DAGVTQSPTHLIKTRGQQVTLRCSPISGHKSVSWYQQVLGQGPQFIFQYYEKEERGRGNFPDRFSARQFPNYSSELNVNALLLGDSALYLCASSFPTGDRPYGYTFGSGTRLTVV.

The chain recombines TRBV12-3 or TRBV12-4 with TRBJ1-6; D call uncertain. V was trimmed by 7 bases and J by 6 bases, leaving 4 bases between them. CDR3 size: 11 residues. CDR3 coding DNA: TGTGCCAGCACCGCTAATTCACCCCTCCACTTT. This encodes CASTANSPLHF.